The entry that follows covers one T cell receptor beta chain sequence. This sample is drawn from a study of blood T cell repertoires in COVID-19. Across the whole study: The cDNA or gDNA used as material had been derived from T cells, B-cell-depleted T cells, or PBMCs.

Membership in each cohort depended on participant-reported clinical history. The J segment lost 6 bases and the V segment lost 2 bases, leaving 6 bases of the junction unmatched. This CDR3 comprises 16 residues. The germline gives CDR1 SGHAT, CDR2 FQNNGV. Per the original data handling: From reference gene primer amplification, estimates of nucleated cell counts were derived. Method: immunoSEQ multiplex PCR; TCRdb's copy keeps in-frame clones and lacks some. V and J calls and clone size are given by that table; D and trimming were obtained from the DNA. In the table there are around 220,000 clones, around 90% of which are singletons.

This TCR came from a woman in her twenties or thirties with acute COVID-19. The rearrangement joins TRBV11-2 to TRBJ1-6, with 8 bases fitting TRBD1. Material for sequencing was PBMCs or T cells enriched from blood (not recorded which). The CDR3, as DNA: TGTGCCAGCAGCTTAACTTCTGGACAGGGTAATTCACCCCTCCACTTT. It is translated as CASSLTSGQGNSPLHF.